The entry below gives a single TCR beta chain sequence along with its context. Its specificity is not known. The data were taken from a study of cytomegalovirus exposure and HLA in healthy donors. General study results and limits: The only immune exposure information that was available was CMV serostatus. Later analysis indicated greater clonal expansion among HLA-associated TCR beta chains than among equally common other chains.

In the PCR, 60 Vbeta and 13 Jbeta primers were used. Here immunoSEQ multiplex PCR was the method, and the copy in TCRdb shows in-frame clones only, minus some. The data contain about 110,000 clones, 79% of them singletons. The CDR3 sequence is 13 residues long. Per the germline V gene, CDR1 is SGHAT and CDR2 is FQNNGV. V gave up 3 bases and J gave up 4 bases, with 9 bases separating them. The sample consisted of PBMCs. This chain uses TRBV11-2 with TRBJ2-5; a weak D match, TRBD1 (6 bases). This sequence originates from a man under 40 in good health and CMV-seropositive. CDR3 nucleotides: TGTGCCAGCAGCTTTACGGACAGAGAGACCCAGTACTTC. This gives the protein CASSFTDRETQYF.